These 5 T cell receptor beta chains were sequenced from one sample in a study of cytomegalovirus exposure and HLA in healthy donors. PCR employed 60 Vbeta and 13 Jbeta primers. This table comes from immunoSEQ multiplex PCR, and its TCRdb copy is limited to in-frame clones, with some not included. The sample lists under 200,000 clones; approximately 79% were seen once. Sample: PBMCs. The receptors were sampled from a man in his fifties or sixties in good health and CMV-seronegative.

The chain uses TRBV4-2 and TRBJ2-5; 15 bases are shared with TRBD2. This CDR3 is built from 17 residues. Unmatched junction bases numbered 3, after V lost 2 bases and J lost 2 bases. Germline lookup yields CDR1 LGHNA and CDR2 YNFKEQ. CDR3 amino acids: CASSQRGTSGGQETQYF. CDR3 nucleotides: TGTGCCAGCAGCCAAAGGGGGACTAGCGGGGGGCAAGAGACCCAGTACTTC.

In its sample, this clone was seen once. The J gene is TRBJ2-5, the V gene TRBV28, with TRBD1 matching over 7 bases. Germline trimming cut 6 bases from V and 2 bases from J; bases unmatched to any gene: 3. Germline CDR1 and CDR2: MDHEN and SYDVKM. CDR3 size: 13 residues. The CDR3 sequence is CASSPGGQETQYF. The CDR3 DNA is TGTGCCAGCAGCCCAGGGGGACAAGAGACCCAGTACTTC.

The V call is TRBV30, the J call TRBJ1-2, with D maybe TRBD1 (5 bases). V was pared by 0 bases and J by 4 bases, with 18 bases between. This CDR3 has 16 residues. Germline V lookup: CDR1 GTSNPN, CDR2 SVGIG (reference sequence). CDR3 nucleotides: TGTGCCTGGAGTGTAAAGGGGCGGACGACACTCTATGGCTACACCTTC. Translating gives CAWSVKGRTTLYGYTF.

The genes are TRBV6-4 and TRBJ2-6; D call uncertain. With 0 bases removed from V and 2 bases from J, the gap between germline ends came to 5 bases. The CDR3 runs to 15 residues. Germline lookup yields CDR1 MRHNA and CDR2 SNTAGT. CDR3 coding DNA: TGTGCCAGCAGTGACTCGACAACTGGGGCCAACGTCCTGACTTTC. Translating gives CASSDSTTGANVLTF.

This clone was seen a handful of times. The chain joins TRBV5-6 to TRBJ1-4, with D perhaps matching TRBD1 (5 bases). The CDR3 is 14 amino acids. The V and J ends lost 4 bases and 8 bases respectively, with 15 bases between them. Looked up from germline, CDR1 is SGHDT and CDR2 is YYEEEE. The CDR3 coding sequence is TGTGCCAGCAGCCCTCTCGCAGGGTTGGAAAAACTGTTTTTT. Amino acid sequence: CASSPLAGLEKLFF. The variable domain in full, with the rest retrieved from reference TRBV5-6 and TRBJ1-4, is DAGVTQSPTHLIKTRGQQVTLRCSPKSGHDTVSWYQQALGQGPQFIFQYYEEEERQRGNFPDRFSGHQFPNYSSELNVNALLLGDSALYLCASSPLAGLEKLFFGSGTQLSVL.